This passage covers 5 T cell receptor beta chains from one sample sequenced in a study of CD8 T cells in ankylosing spondylitis. These TCRs are of unknown antigen specificity. Each CDR3 protein gets one entry after TCRdb re-called the 5' RACE reads with MiXCR. The sample includes a few hundred thousand distinct CDR3 sequences, approximately 8.2% of them seen just once. Findings and limits, study-wide: Made up of eight highly homologous variants, a TCR beta motif appeared characteristic of ankylosing spondylitis blood.

The sample was blood, either unsorted or a sorted T cell fraction (not recorded which). The receptor set was obtained from a male donor with ankylosing spondylitis.

This rearrangement joins TRBV5-1 to TRBJ2-1, with 9 bases fitting TRBD1. The V gene end was trimmed by 2 bases and the J gene end by 4 bases; junction bases not matched to a gene: 7. The germline V gene encodes CDR1 SGHRS and CDR2 YFSETQ. The CDR3 runs to 16 residues. DNA for the CDR3: TGCGCCAGCAGCTTACAGGGGGCAAGTTCTTACAATGAGCAGTTCTTC. Protein sequence: CASSLQGASSYNEQFF.

A few counts support this clonotype. CDR3 nucleotides: TGTGCCAGCAGCACAGACAGGGGCATTCCTCAAGAGACCCAGTACTTC. This sequence encodes CASSTDRGIPQETQYF. This chain links TRBV7-9 with TRBJ2-5; 8 bases align to TRBD1. The CDR3 loop spans 16 amino acids. Germline V lookup: CDR1 SEHNR, CDR2 FQNEAQ (reference sequence). Unmatched junction bases numbered 10, after V lost 5 bases and J lost 2 bases.

The rearrangement links TRBV29-1 to TRBJ2-7; D perhaps matches TRBD2 (6 bases). The germline V and J ends were trimmed by 5 bases and 6 bases, with 17 bases remaining between them. This CDR3 comprises 13 residues. Germline V gives CDR1 SQVTM, CDR2 ANQGSEA. This CDR3 reads CSVTEGAPREQYF. For the CDR3, the DNA is TGCAGCGTTACGGAGGGAGCTCCTCGCGAGCAGTACTTC.

This clonotype showed up just a few times. The DNA is left out, because the CDR3 cannot be placed on it with certainty; the CDR3 is given as TCRdb lists it. The chain couples TRBV12-3 or TRBV12-4 to TRBJ1-4. Termini included, the CDR3 measures 15 amino acids. CDR3 loop: CASSLSGSSSEKLFF.

Ten or more counts support this clonotype. This chain connects TRBV7-9 to TRBJ2-1, with 8 positions matching TRBD2. Trimming at V came to 5 bases and at J to 3 bases, leaving 9 bases not matched to a gene. The CDR3 spans 16 residues. Germline loops: CDR1 SEHNR, CDR2 FQNEAQ (reference sequence). DNA of the CDR3: TGTGCCAGCAGCGGCGCGAGCGGGAGAAACTACAATGAGCAGTTCTTC. Amino acid sequence: CASSGASGRNYNEQFF.